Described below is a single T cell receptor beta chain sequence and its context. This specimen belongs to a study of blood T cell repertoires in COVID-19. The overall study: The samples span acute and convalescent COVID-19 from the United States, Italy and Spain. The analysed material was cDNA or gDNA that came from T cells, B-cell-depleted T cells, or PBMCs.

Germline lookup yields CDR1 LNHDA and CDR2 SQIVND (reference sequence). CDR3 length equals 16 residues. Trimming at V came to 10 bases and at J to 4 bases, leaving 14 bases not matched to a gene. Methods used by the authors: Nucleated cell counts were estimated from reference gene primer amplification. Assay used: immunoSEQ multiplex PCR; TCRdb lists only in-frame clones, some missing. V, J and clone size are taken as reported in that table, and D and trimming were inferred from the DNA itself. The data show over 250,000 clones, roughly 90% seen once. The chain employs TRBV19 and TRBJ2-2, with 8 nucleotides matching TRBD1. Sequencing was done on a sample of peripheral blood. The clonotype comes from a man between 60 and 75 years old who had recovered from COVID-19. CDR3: CATQGQATHSTGELFF. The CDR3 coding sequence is TGTGCCACCCAGGGACAGGCCACCCATAGCACCGGGGAGCTGTTTTTT.